This T cell receptor beta chain is drawn from a study of blood T cell repertoires in COVID-19. Original handling: Nucleated cell number was recorded as an estimate derived from reference gene primer amplification. TCRdb's table, derived via immunoSEQ multiplex PCR, lists solely in-frame clones and lacks some. The DNA was the basis for D and trimming; V, J and clone size are from that table. The data contain over 350,000 clones, 80% to 90% of them seen just once; the ten biggest clones take up roughly a tenth. This CDR3 comprises 15 residues. The germline gives CDR1 KGHSH, CDR2 LQKENI. The junction had 5 bases not matched to a gene; V was cut back by 8 bases and J by 2 bases.

This rearrangement joins TRBV18 to TRBJ2-2; 10 bases align to TRBD2. What was sequenced was PBMCs or T cells enriched from blood (not recorded which). This sequence originates from a woman between 45 and 65 years old who had recovered from COVID-19. In nucleotides, the CDR3 is TGTGCCAGCCCTACTAGCGGGGCAAACACCGGGGAGCTGTTTTTT. This translates into CASPTSGANTGELFF.